Presented here are 16 T cell receptor beta chains from one specimen sequenced in a study of CD8 T cells in ankylosing spondylitis. TCRdb processed the 5' RACE reads anew with MiXCR; each CDR3 protein has one entry. The table lists some 130,000 distinct CDR3 sequences, 5.5% to 7.5% of them singletons. Sequences were obtained from blood, either unsorted or a sorted T cell fraction (not recorded which). The source is a female donor with ankylosing spondylitis or in good health (not recorded which).

This clonotype has a count of ten or more. The chain recombines TRBV20-1 with TRBJ2-7; 7 bases fit TRBD2. This CDR3 has 14 amino acids. CDR1 is DFQATT and CDR2 is SNEGSKA in the germline V gene (reference sequence). After removal of 7 bases from V and 5 bases from J, the junction contained 14 bases not matched to a gene. The CDR3 protein is CSVPGQRGINEQYF. The CDR3 DNA reads as TGCAGTGTCCCTGGCCAGCGGGGCATCAACGAGCAGTACTTC.

This clonotype has at least ten counts. The chain is built from TRBV29-1 and TRBJ1-2; D not resolved. CDR3 length: 15 residues. Germline CDR1 is SQVTM and CDR2 is ANQGSEA. V was shortened by 2 bases and J by 0 bases, with 13 bases between the two germline ends. CDR3 protein: CSVEKNGVPNYGYTF. The CDR3 DNA reads TGCAGCGTTGAAAAGAACGGGGTCCCTAACTATGGCTACACCTTC.

This chain uses TRBV7-9 with TRBJ1-2; D call uncertain. The CDR3 runs 13 residues. Germline CDR1 is SEHNR and CDR2 is FQNEAQ (reference sequence). V lost 5 bases and J 5 bases, leaving 12 bases between the germline ends. The CDR3 loop reads CASSAGPKYGYTF. Written as DNA, the CDR3 is TGTGCCAGCAGCGCAGGTCCGAAGTATGGCTACACCTTC.

This clonotype occurred a few times. V and J are TRBV30 and TRBJ1-1, with a weak D call TRBD1 (5 bases). The CDR3 is 15 residues long. V was trimmed by 3 bases and J by 5 bases, leaving 19 bases between them. The germline V gene encodes CDR1 GTSNPN and CDR2 SVGIG (reference sequence). The CDR3 DNA sequence: TGTGCCTGGAGGGCTCCGGCAGGGAAAGGAACTGAAGCTTTCTTT. This gives the protein CAWRAPAGKGTEAFF.

This clonotype came up many times. For the CDR3, the DNA is TGTGCCAGCGGCCGGGTCCCCTTCAATGAGCAGTTCTTC. Encoded protein: CASGRVPFNEQFF. The rearrangement links TRBV28 to TRBJ2-1; D call uncertain. The CDR3 contains 13 residues. The ends were cut back, 8 bases at V and 6 bases at J, with 14 bases in the middle. The germline V gene has CDR1 MDHEN and CDR2 SYDVKM.

This clonotype occurred many times. The rearrangement joins TRBV6-1 to TRBJ1-1; 8 bases map to TRBD1. Per germline, CDR1 MNHNS and CDR2 SASEGT. Trimming removed 7 bases from V and 3 bases from J; junction bases left unmatched: 4. The CDR3 loop spans 13 amino acids. CDR3 coding DNA: TGTGCCAGCACCAAACAGGGGGACACTGAAGCTTTCTTT. Encoded protein: CASTKQGDTEAFF.

This clonotype was counted only a few times. The chain combines TRBV7-9 with TRBJ2-2; 8 nucleotides match TRBD1. V shed 3 bases, J shed 1 base, and the junction held 1 base outside the gene matches. Germline assignment: CDR1 SEHNR and CDR2 FQNEAQ (reference sequence). CDR3 size: 15 residues. CDR3 amino acids: CASSLGQENTGELFF. CDR3 nucleotides: TGTGCCAGCAGCTTGGGACAGGAGAACACCGGGGAGCTGTTTTTT.

This clonotype has at least ten counts. The chain combines TRBV25-1 with TRBJ1-1; D is uncertain. The length of the CDR3 is 13 residues. Germline V CDR1 and CDR2: MGHDK, SYGVNS. The germline V and J ends were trimmed by 4 bases and 2 bases, with 8 bases remaining between them. CDR3 nucleotides: TGTGCCAGCAGTGTCGGGCGAAACACTGAAGCTTTCTTT. Amino acids: CASSVGRNTEAFF.

This clonotype was picked up many times. This chain uses TRBV6-4 with TRBJ1-2, with D possibly TRBD1 on 6 matching bases. Germline CDR1 reads MRHNA; CDR2 reads SNTAGT. Trimming cost V 4 bases and J 3 bases, with 12 bases left between them. CDR3 length equals 14 residues. Written as DNA, the CDR3 is TGTGCCAGCAGTGCCGCAGGGGATCACTATGGCTACACCTTC. Translated, it gives CASSAAGDHYGYTF.

The chain recombines TRBV7-3 with TRBJ2-1, with D possibly matching TRBD2 (6 bases). V was cut by 1 base and J by 10 bases, with 14 bases left in between. The V gene's germline CDR1 is SGHTA and CDR2 FQGTGA. The CDR3 is 14 amino acids. CDR3 in amino acids: CASSLMGPSAEQFF. The CDR3 bases are TGTGCCAGCAGCTTAATGGGCCCTAGCGCGGAGCAGTTCTTC.

At least ten counts were recorded for this clonotype. The chain uses TRBV4-3 and TRBJ1-4; D is unclear. The germline CDR1 and CDR2 sequences are LGHNA and YSLEER. The CDR3 is 16 amino acids. V lost 3 bases to trimming and J lost 11 bases, with 22 bases between them. CDR3 loop: CASSHLARAEGGKLFF. CDR3 nucleotides: TGCGCCAGCAGCCACCTCGCTAGGGCCGAGGGAGGGAAACTGTTTTTT.

As regards this clonotype: Compared with germline, one end of the junction differs, possibly owing to a read error. The rearrangement links TRBV6-1 to TRBJ1-5; D ambiguous. The CDR3 is 13 residues long. Germline lookup yields CDR1 MNHNS and CDR2 SASEGT. The CDR3 coding sequence is TGTACCAGCAGTGAAGGGTTGAGGCAGCCCCAGCATTTT. This translates into CTSSEGLRQPQHF.

This clonotype was observed at least ten times. CDR3 coding DNA: TGTGCCCACTACGGTGGACCCGGAGGTCGTCAGCCCCAGCATTTT. Encoded protein: CAHYGGPGGRQPQHF. This rearrangement joins TRBV27 to TRBJ1-5; D unclear. Germline-derived CDR1 and CDR2 are MNHEY and SMNVEV (reference sequence). The CDR3 spans 15 residues. The ends were cut back, 11 bases at V and 6 bases at J, with 23 bases in the middle.

At least ten counts were recorded for this clonotype. The DNA for the CDR3 is TGTGCCAGCAGCCAAGGGGGGCGGGGGCCACGCAATGAGCAGTTCTTC. Translation: CASSQGGRGPRNEQFF. V gene TRBV3-1 combines with J gene TRBJ2-1; D is perhaps TRBD2 (7 bases). The CDR3 contains 16 residues. The ends were cut back, 1 base at V and 6 bases at J, with 16 bases in the middle. Germline CDR1 and CDR2: LGHDT and YNNKEL (reference sequence).

V usage is TRBV5-1 and J usage is TRBJ1-4, with 7 bases identical to TRBD1. CDR1 is SGHRS, CDR2 YFSETQ, per germline. Trimming removed 3 bases from V and 8 bases from J; junction bases left unmatched: 13. This CDR3 contains 16 residues. CDR3 in DNA: TGCGCCAGCAGCTCCCACTCACTTCCAGGGGGGGAAAAACTGTTTTTT. Amino acids: CASSSHSLPGGEKLFF.

This clonotype came up many times. This chain joins TRBV6-6 and TRBJ2-7, with TRBD1 matching over 7 bases. This CDR3 has 13 amino acids. J gave up 3 bases and V 7 bases, and 6 bases lay outside the gene matches. Germline-derived CDR1 and CDR2 are MNHNY and SVGAGI (reference sequence). CDR3: CASKKTGNYEQYF. The CDR3 nucleotides read TGTGCCAGCAAAAAGACAGGGAACTACGAGCAGTACTTC.